A single sample is the source of the 2 T cell receptor beta chains below, sequenced in a study of CD8+ T cells in alopecia areata. cDNA reverse transcribed from extracted RNA served as the sequencing template. The assay was immunoSEQ multiplex PCR, and TCRdb's table has in-frame clones only and misses some. The sample has 98,000 or so clones, roughly 60% seen once; the top ten hold more than 20%. Sequencing used CD8+ T cells sorted from blood. The origin of the receptors is a human donor in good health.

The sample holds one count of this clone. The rearrangement joins TRBV29-1 to TRBJ2-5, with D tentatively TRBD1 (7 bases). Germline CDR1 SQVTM, CDR2 ANQGSEA. CDR3 size: 13 residues. Between the trimmed V and J ends, which lost 5 bases and 5 bases, there was a span of 15 bases. The CDR3 coding sequence is TGCAGCGTTCTGACAGGGACTGGTGAGACCCAGTACTTC. Protein: CSVLTGTGETQYF.

V gene TRBV6-5 combines with J gene TRBJ2-7; D unresolved. Germline V CDR1 and CDR2: MNHEY, SVGAGI. V was cut by 6 bases and J by 5 bases, with 11 bases left in between. The CDR3 spans 12 residues. For the CDR3, the DNA is TGTGCCAGCAGCCTCCTCGGCCACGAGCAGTACTTC. Translating it yields CASSLLGHEQYF.